The 19 T cell receptor beta chains reported below all come from one sample, sequenced in a study of T-cell memory formation after mild COVID-19. TCRdb re-derived calls from the 5' RACE reads in MiXCR, one entry per CDR3 protein. The data contain 140,000 to 150,000 distinct CDR3 sequences, about 5.5% of them singletons. The specimen sequenced was PBMCs or a T cell subset sorted from them (not recorded which). These receptor sequences come from an adult woman who had mild COVID-19 (a few samples of this study predate the infection). Cell type and time point are not known.

The chain has TRBV12-3 or TRBV12-4 and TRBJ1-1, with 8 bases identical to TRBD1. This CDR3 region has 14 residues. V lost 7 bases to trimming and J lost 2 bases; unmatched junction nucleotides: 6. In nucleotides, the CDR3 is TGTGCCAGCACCAGGACAGGGCGTAACACTGAAGCTTTCTTT. It encodes CASTRTGRNTEAFF.

This clonotype was counted at least ten times. The chain has TRBV4-1 and TRBJ2-1; D is possibly TRBD1 (5 bases). V lost 1 base and J 7 bases, leaving 20 bases between the germline ends. Germline loops: CDR1 MGHRA, CDR2 YSYEKL. The CDR3 runs to 17 residues. CDR3 residues: CASSQAPLKGLENEQFF. The CDR3 nucleotides are TGCGCCAGCAGCCAAGCGCCATTAAAGGGGCTAGAGAATGAGCAGTTCTTC.

In this sample, this clonotype turned up many times. This chain links TRBV7-2 with TRBJ2-5; perhaps TRBD1 as D (6 bases). Trimming left V 4 bases short and J 5 bases short, with 29 bases between. The CDR3 spans 19 residues. CDR1 is SGHTA and CDR2 is FQGNSA in the germline V gene. CDR3 DNA: TGTGCCAGCAGCTCGACAGGATGGTTAGTGGGAAAGAAGGGGGAGACCCAGTACTTC. Protein product: CASSSTGWLVGKKGETQYF.

This clonotype was counted at least ten times. The chain employs TRBV11-2 and TRBJ2-1, with D unresolved. The V end lost 0 bases, the J end lost 8 bases, and 14 bases lay between the germline ends. Germline V CDR1 and CDR2: SGHAT, FQNNGV. The CDR3 consists of 15 residues. CDR3 sequence (DNA): TGTGCCAGCAGCTTAGATCCGGTATCTTGGGATGAGCAGTTCTTC. This sequence encodes CASSLDPVSWDEQFF.

This clonotype was seen more than once but under ten times. This chain links TRBV7-2 with TRBJ2-7; D is perhaps TRBD1 (5 bases). Trimming stripped 5 bases from V and 0 bases from J, with 11 bases between. This CDR3 is 14 amino acids long. Germline lookup yields CDR1 SGHTA and CDR2 FQGNSA. CDR3 in DNA: TGTGCCAGCAGCCAGATGACAGCCTCCTACGAGCAGTACTTC. As protein: CASSQMTASYEQYF.

This clonotype was found many times. The V and J genes are TRBV12-3 or TRBV12-4 and TRBJ2-2; D unresolved. V was trimmed by 3 bases and J by 0 bases, leaving 8 bases between them. The CDR3 extends over 15 amino acids. CDR3 in DNA: TGTGCCAGCAGTTTCTGGAGTACGAACACCGGGGAGCTGTTTTTT. The encoded protein is CASSFWSTNTGELFF.

V and J are TRBV5-1 and TRBJ2-2; no definite D call. Per the germline V gene, CDR1 is SGHRS and CDR2 is YFSETQ. V lost 0 bases to trimming and J lost 6 bases, with 9 bases between them. CDR3 size: 14 residues. This CDR3 is CASSLEGSPGELFF. DNA for the CDR3: TGCGCCAGCAGCTTGGAGGGTAGCCCCGGGGAGCTGTTTTTT.

The table lists this clonotype with many counts. The chain links TRBV7-2 to TRBJ2-7; 8 bases match TRBD1. Per germline, CDR1 SGHTA and CDR2 FQGNSA. Trimming at V came to 5 bases and at J to 4 bases, leaving 7 bases not matched to a gene. This CDR3 is 14 amino acids long. As DNA, the CDR3 is TGTGCCAGCAGCCTGAACAGGGGGTGGTACGAGCAGTACTTC. Protein: CASSLNRGWYEQYF.

V is TRBV5-6 and J is TRBJ2-7, with TRBD2 matching over 8 bases. The CDR3 covers 14 residues. Trimming at V came to 4 bases and at J to 2 bases, leaving 5 bases not matched to a gene. Looked up from germline, CDR1 is SGHDT and CDR2 is YYEEEE. The CDR3 nucleotides read TGTGCCAGCAGCCCTAGAGCGGGGGCCTACGAGCAGTACTTC. This codes for CASSPRAGAYEQYF.

This clonotype was recorded many times. CDR3 region: CASSLTGGHGYTF. The CDR3 nucleotides are TGCGCCAGCAGCTTGACAGGGGGCCATGGCTACACCTTC. V gene TRBV5-1 combines with J gene TRBJ1-2; the match to TRBD1 covers 9 bases. Germline CDR1 SGHRS, CDR2 YFSETQ. Trimming at V came to 1 base and at J to 6 bases, leaving 1 base not matched to a gene. This CDR3 contains 13 residues.

This chain connects TRBV7-8 to TRBJ2-3; tentatively, D is TRBD2 (6 bases). Germline values: CDR1 SGHVS, CDR2 FQNEAQ. The ends were cut back, 5 bases at V and 1 base at J, with 19 bases in the middle. The CDR3 is 17 residues long. Written as DNA, the CDR3 is TGTGCCAGCAGCCCCTTCGGAGGGCGTAGGGGCACAGATACGCAGTATTTT. It specifies CASSPFGGRRGTDTQYF.

This clonotype was counted only a few times. The V call is TRBV24-1, the J call TRBJ2-6; D is unclear. V was shortened by 4 bases and J by 0 bases, with 18 bases between the two germline ends. The CDR3 contains 19 residues. Germline values: CDR1 KGHDR, CDR2 SFDVKD. CDR3 sequence (DNA): TGTGCCACCAGTGACCCCACGGATTCGTGGAGCTCTGGGGCCAACGTCCTGACTTTC. Translating it yields CATSDPTDSWSSGANVLTF.

This clonotype occurred many times. The chain employs TRBV20-1 and TRBJ1-1; TRBD1 might be the D (5 bases). Germline-derived CDR1 and CDR2 are DFQATT and SNEGSKA (reference sequence). Trimming removed 0 bases at V and 3 bases at J, with 17 bases between. The CDR3 contains 16 residues. CDR3 bases: TGCAGTGCTAGAGATAGTGGTACAGGTAGGGACACTGAAGCTTTCTTT. It encodes CSARDSGTGRDTEAFF.

V is TRBV7-2 and J is TRBJ2-3; 9 bases map to TRBD2. Germline loops: CDR1 SGHTA, CDR2 FQGNSA. The CDR3 extends over 14 amino acids. The ends lost 5 bases at V and 4 bases at J; junction bases unmatched: 4. The chain's CDR3 is CASSQAGGPDTQYF. As DNA, the CDR3 is TGTGCCAGCAGCCAGGCGGGGGGGCCAGATACGCAGTATTTT.

This clonotype was observed at least ten times. The V call is TRBV6-5, the J call TRBJ2-1, with 14 positions matching TRBD2. The germline V gene has CDR1 MNHEY and CDR2 SVGAGI. The CDR3 runs 18 residues. V lost 0 bases to trimming and J lost 8 bases; unmatched junction nucleotides: 9. CDR3 in amino acids: CASSYSMIGTSGRYEQFF. CDR3 sequence (DNA): TGTGCCAGCAGTTACTCGATGATCGGGACTAGCGGGAGATATGAGCAGTTCTTC.

In this sample, this clonotype turned up a few times. J is TRBJ2-7 and V is TRBV5-1; D is possibly TRBD1 (6 bases). Trimming cost V 0 bases and J 0 bases, with 13 bases left between them. There are 16 residues in the CDR3. Germline assignment: CDR1 SGHRS and CDR2 YFSETQ. The CDR3 bases are TGCGCCAGCAGCTTGGCCCAAGGGGGTAGCTCCTACGAGCAGTACTTC. Its protein is CASSLAQGGSSYEQYF.

The sample holds many counts of this clonotype. The chain uses TRBV6-5 and TRBJ2-3; 8 nucleotides match TRBD2. The trim removed 4 bases at V and 0 bases at J, leaving 3 bases unmatched. This CDR3 is built from 15 residues. Germline V gene data show CDR1 as MNHEY and CDR2 as SVGAGI. DNA for the CDR3: TGTGCCAGCAGTTTACTAGCGGCTAGCACAGATACGCAGTATTTT. Amino acid sequence: CASSLLAASTDTQYF.

This chain joins TRBV12-3 or TRBV12-4 and TRBJ2-6; D is possibly TRBD1 or TRBD2 (5 bases each). V shed 11 bases and J shed 0 bases, with 20 bases lying between them. CDR3 length: 17 amino acids. The CDR3 here is CACTLRGGSSGANVLTF. For the CDR3, the DNA is TGTGCCTGCACTCTCCGGGGCGGAAGCTCTGGGGCCAACGTCCTGACTTTC.

This clonotype has more than one count but fewer than ten. The chain combines TRBV25-1 with TRBJ1-2; D not resolved. Germline CDR1 reads MGHDK; CDR2 reads SYGVNS. Trimming left V 3 bases short and J 0 bases short, with 8 bases between. The CDR3 totals 14 residues. As DNA, the CDR3 is TGTGCCAGCAGTGACGTCCGTACTAACTATGGCTACACCTTC. Its translation is CASSDVRTNYGYTF.